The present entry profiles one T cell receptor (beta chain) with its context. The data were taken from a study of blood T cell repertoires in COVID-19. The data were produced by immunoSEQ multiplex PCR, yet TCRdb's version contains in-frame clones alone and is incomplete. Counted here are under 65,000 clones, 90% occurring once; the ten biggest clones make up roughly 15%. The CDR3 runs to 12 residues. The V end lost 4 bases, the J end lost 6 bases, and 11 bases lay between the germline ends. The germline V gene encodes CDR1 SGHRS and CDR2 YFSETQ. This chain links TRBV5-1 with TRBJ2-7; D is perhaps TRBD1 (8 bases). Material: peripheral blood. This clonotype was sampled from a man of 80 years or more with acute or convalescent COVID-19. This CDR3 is CASSHRGGEQYF. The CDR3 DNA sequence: TGCGCCAGCAGCCACAGGGGGGGCGAGCAGTACTTC.